This T cell receptor beta chain is drawn from a study of CD8+ T cells in alopecia areata (dated by TCRdb to about 2018). About the full investigation: The treated patients, all with moderate-to-severe alopecia areata, were enrolled in an open-label pilot trial of oral tofacitinib given at 5 to 10 mg twice daily. Scalp clonality was compared among normal scalp (n=4), patchy alopecia areata scalp (n=8), and alopecia totalis/universalis scalp (n=8). RNA was obtained with the PAXgene miRNA kit for fixed scalp, the miRNeasy kit for PBMCs, and the RNeasy kit for mouse skin. Patients on tofacitinib were biopsied at baseline and after 4 and 24 weeks of treatment, and several of the patients also had a later scalp biopsy. Patients stayed on tofacitinib for 6 to 18 months and then had 6 months of follow-up off drug so that delayed response and recurrence could be assessed. Amplification of TCRbeta CDR3 regions was done by immunoSEQ multiplex PCR using 35 Vbeta forward primers and 13 Jbeta reverse primers. On the human side, TCRbeta sequencing was run on scalp tissue and on sorted CD4+ and CD8+ peripheral blood T cells from healthy controls and from alopecia areata patients with either patchy or totalis/universalis disease. The study used high-throughput TCRbeta sequencing to examine T cell clonal expansion in alopecia areata, in both the C3H/HeJ mouse model and human patients. Here is what the overall study found, with its caveats: TCR sequences shared between patients were less clear than in mice, possibly partly because of HLA diversity in the patient population. Compared with normal scalp, lesional scalp, particularly in alopecia totalis/universalis, had higher clonality and more expanded CD8+ clones, which suggests antigenic drive. Unlike mouse skin, where gammadelta T cells dominate, normal human skin contains resident alphabeta T cells that get sequenced too, which complicates analysis of the scalp TCR repertoire.

In the paper's terms, the time point label means: baseline before oral tofacitinib. From alopecia areata patients, peripheral blood was collected along with lesional scalp punch biopsies. PBMCs were isolated by density centrifugation and stained for CD3, CD4 and CD8, and CD4+ and CD8+ T cells were sorted on a FACSAria. Library prep was done by the immunoSEQ multiplex PCR assay. To provide template for TCR sequencing, every sample had RNA extracted and reverse transcribed into cDNA. First-strand cDNA was synthesized with SuperScript III using a 2:1 mix of oligo-dT and random hexamers. Amplification bias was assessed with a synthetic immune receptor repertoire, and residual bias was removed computationally. The paper's data handling went like this. After raw reads were preprocessed to remove errors, the CDR3 was defined following IMGT conventions as running from the conserved cysteine to phenylalanine. Clonality was calculated as 1 minus Shannon entropy normalized by log2 of the number of productive unique TCRs. Scalp TCRbeta sequences were cross-referenced with sorted blood CD4 and CD8 repertoires so that the CD4 or CD8 identity of scalp clones could be inferred. TCRdb mirrors the immuneACCESS table, restricted to in-frame sequences. Some clones are absent from its copies; in checked studies, under half trace to an unresolved V gene, and the reason for the others is unknown. V, J and clone size derive from that table, while D and trimming were established from the DNA sequence. The sample table lists over 150,000 clones, around three fifths of them with a count of one. Approximately 15% of the sample comes from the top ten.

On this clone itself: Its antigen specificity is not known. Qualities for individual bases were not recorded, and no much larger clone is one base off.

V trim: 0 bases; J trim: 4 bases; unmatched bases: 4. CDR1 and CDR2 are read off the germline V gene as SGHAT and FQNNGV. The CDR3 goes from the cysteine to the phenylalanine over 15 residues. The sequence is cut down to CDR3 DNA, 45 bases in frame from base 1. The clonotype originates from a human donor with alopecia areata. The chain links TRBV11-2 with TRBJ2-7; 9 junctional bases match TRBD1. Material: CD4+ T cells sorted from blood, obtained at week 0. The DNA sequence follows: TGTGCCAGCAGCTTAGAGAGGACAGGGGATTACGAGCAGTACTTC. The translation is CASSLERTGDYEQYF.